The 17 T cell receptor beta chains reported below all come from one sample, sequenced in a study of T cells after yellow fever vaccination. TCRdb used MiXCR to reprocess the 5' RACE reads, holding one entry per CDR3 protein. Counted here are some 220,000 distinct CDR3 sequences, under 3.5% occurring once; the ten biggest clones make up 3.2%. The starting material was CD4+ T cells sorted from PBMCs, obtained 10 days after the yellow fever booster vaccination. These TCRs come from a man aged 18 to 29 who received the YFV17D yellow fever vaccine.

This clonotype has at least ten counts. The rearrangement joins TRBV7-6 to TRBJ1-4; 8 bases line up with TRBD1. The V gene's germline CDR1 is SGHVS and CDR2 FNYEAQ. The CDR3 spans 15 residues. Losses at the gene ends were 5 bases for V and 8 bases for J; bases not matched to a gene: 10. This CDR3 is CASSPWTGSGEKLFF. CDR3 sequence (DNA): TGTGCCAGCAGCCCGTGGACAGGGTCAGGGGAAAAACTGTTTTTT.

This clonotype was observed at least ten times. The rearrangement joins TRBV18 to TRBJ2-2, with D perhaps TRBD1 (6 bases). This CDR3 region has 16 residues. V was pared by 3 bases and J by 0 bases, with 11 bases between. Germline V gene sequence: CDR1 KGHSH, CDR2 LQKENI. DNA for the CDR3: TGTGCCAGCTCACCCCCACAGGGACCGAACACCGGGGAGCTGTTTTTT. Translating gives CASSPPQGPNTGELFF.

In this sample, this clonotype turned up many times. CDR3 sequence: CASSGLAGGSTDTQYF. The CDR3 DNA reads as TGCGCCAGCAGTGGGCTAGCGGGGGGTAGCACAGATACGCAGTATTTT. The chain combines TRBV5-1 with TRBJ2-3, with 11 bases lining up with TRBD2. This CDR3 contains 16 residues. Germline values: CDR1 SGHRS, CDR2 YFSETQ. Losses at the gene ends were 5 bases for V and 0 bases for J; bases not matched to a gene: 5.

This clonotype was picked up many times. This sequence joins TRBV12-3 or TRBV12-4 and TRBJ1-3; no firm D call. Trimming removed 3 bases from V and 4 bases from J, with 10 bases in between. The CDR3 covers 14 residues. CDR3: CASSFGLIGNTIYF. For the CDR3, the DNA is TGTGCCAGCAGTTTCGGGTTAATCGGAAACACCATATATTTT.

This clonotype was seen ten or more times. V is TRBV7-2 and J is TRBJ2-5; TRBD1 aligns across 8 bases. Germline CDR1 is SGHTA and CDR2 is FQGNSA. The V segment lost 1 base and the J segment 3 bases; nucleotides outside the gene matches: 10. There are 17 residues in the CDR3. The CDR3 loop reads CASSLVSGGQGEETQYF. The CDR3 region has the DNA TGTGCCAGCAGCTTAGTAAGTGGAGGACAGGGTGAAGAGACCCAGTACTTC. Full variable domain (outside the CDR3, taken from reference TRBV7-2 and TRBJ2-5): GAGVSQSPSNKVTEKGKDVELRCDPISGHTALYWYRQSLGQGLEFLIYFQGNSAPDKSGLPSDRFSAERTGGSVSTLTIQRTQQEDSAVYLCASSLVSGGQGEETQYFGPGTRLLVL.

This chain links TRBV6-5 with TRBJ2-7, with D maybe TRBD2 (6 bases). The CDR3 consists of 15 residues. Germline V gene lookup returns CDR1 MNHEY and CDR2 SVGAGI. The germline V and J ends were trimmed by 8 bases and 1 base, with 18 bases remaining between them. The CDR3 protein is CASQLRGAGSYEQYV. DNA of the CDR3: TGTGCCAGCCAGTTGCGGGGCGCGGGATCCTACGAGCAGTACGTC.

CDR3 loop: CASSQTPSSEQFF. The CDR3 nucleotides read TGTGCCAGCAGCCAAACCCCCTCTAGTGAGCAGTTCTTC. The gene calls are TRBV3-1 and TRBJ2-1; D call uncertain. The germline CDR1 and CDR2 sequences are LGHDT and YNNKEL (reference sequence). This CDR3 is built from 13 residues. Trimming left V 2 bases short and J 9 bases short, with 11 bases between.

CDR3 sequence (DNA): TGCGCCAGCAGCCAAGATAATATCGGGGGTCGGACAGACCCTTTGGGGGGCGGGGAGCTGTTTTTT. Translating gives CASSQDNIGGRTDPLGGGELFF. V usage is TRBV4-3 and J usage is TRBJ2-2, with D perhaps given as TRBD1 or TRBD2 (6 bases each). Germline CDR1 reads LGHNA; CDR2 reads YSLEER. V lost 0 bases and J 7 bases, leaving 33 bases between the germline ends. This CDR3 contains 22 residues.

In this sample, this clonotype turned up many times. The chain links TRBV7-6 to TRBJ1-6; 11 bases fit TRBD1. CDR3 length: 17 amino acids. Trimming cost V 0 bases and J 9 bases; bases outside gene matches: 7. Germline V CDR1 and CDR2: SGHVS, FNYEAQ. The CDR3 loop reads CASSLAPDRGRGSPLHF. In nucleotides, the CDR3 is TGTGCCAGCAGCTTAGCCCCGGACAGGGGGCGAGGTTCACCCCTCCACTTT.

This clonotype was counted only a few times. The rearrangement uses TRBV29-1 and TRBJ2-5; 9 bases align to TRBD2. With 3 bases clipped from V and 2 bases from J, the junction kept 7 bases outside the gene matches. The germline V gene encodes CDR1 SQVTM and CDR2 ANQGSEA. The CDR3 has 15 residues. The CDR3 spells CSVERGGRVQETQYF. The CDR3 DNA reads TGCAGCGTTGAGCGGGGGGGCCGGGTACAAGAGACCCAGTACTTC.

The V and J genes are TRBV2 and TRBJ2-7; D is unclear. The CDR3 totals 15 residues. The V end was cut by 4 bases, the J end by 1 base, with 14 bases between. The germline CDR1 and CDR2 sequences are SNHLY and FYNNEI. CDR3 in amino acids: CASSVSQPLSYEQYF. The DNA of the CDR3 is TGTGCCAGCAGTGTATCACAGCCGTTGTCCTACGAGCAGTACTTC.

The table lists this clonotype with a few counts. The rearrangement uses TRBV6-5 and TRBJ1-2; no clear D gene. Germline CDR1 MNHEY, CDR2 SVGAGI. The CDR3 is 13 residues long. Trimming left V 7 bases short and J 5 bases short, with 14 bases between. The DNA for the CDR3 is TGTGCCAGCACCGGGCGTCCTTTGTATGGCTACACCTTC. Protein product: CASTGRPLYGYTF.

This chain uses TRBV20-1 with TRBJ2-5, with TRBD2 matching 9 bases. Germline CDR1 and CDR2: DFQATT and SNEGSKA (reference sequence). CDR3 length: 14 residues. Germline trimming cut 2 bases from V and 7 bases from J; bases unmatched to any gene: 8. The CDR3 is CSARLTSGPGTQYF. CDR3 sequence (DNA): TGCAGTGCTAGACTTACTAGCGGGCCTGGGACCCAGTACTTC.

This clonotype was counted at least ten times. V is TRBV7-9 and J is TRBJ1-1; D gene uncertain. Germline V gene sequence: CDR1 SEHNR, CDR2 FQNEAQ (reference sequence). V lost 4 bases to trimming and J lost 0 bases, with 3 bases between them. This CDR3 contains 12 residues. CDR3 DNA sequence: TGTGCCAGCAGCTACTTGAACACTGAAGCTTTCTTT. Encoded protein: CASSYLNTEAFF.

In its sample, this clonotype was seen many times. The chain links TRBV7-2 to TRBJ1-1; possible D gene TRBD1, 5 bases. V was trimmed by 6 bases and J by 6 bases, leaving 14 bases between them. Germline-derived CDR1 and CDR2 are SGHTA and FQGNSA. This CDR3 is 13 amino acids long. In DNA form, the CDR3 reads TGTGCCAGCAGTCTCAGACAGATGGCTGAAGCTTTCTTT. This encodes CASSLRQMAEAFF.

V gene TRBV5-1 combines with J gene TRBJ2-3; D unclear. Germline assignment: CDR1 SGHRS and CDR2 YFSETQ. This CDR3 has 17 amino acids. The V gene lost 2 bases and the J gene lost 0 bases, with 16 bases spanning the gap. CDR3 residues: CASSFNGRTSSTDTQYF. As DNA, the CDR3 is TGCGCCAGCAGCTTTAATGGCAGGACCTCTAGCACAGATACGCAGTATTTT.

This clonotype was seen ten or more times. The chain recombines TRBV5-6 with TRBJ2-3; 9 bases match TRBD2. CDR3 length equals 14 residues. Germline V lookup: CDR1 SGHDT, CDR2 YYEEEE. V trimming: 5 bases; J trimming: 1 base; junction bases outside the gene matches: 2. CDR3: CASSGLARTDTQYF. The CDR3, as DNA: TGTGCCAGCAGTGGACTAGCGCGCACAGATACGCAGTATTTT.